Listed below are T cell receptor beta chains from one sample, sequenced in a study of blood T cell repertoires in COVID-19. Profiled with immunoSEQ multiplex PCR; TCRdb holds only in-frame clones, not every one. Among 140,000 to 150,000 clones listed, over 70% were seen once. Sample: peripheral blood. The receptors were gathered from a man aged 45-60 years who had recovered from COVID-19. The CDR3 runs from the conserved cysteine through the conserved F or W. Fields, in order: D gene, V gene, clone size, J gene, CDR3 protein, CDR3 DNA. The D gene is left open where the match is weak. Clone size, where shown, is once, few, many, or a class for clones that have expanded.

-,TRBV5-1,-,TRBJ1-3,CASSLAPGGTGNTIYF,TGCGCCAGCAGCTTGGCCCCGGGGGGAACTGGAAACACCATATATTTT
-,TRBV5-1,-,TRBJ2-7,CASSWQSSGSYEQYF,TGCGCCAGCAGCTGGCAGTCCTCGGGCTCCTACGAGCAGTACTTC
-,TRBV30,-,TRBJ1-3,CAWSAGQRATGNTIYF,TGTGCCTGGAGTGCAGGACAGAGGGCTACTGGAAACACCATATATTTT
-,TRBV24-1,-,TRBJ1-5,CATSAGSYQPQHF,TGTGCCACCAGTGCAGGTTCTTATCAGCCCCAGCATTTT
TRBD1,TRBV5-5,-,TRBJ1-4,CASSLEGQSNEKLFF,TGTGCCAGCAGCTTGGAGGGACAGTCTAATGAAAAACTGTTTTTT
TRBD2,TRBV7-2,-,TRBJ2-3,CASNIWGGGDTQYF,TGTGCCAGCAACATTTGGGGGGGAGGCGATACGCAGTATTTT
-,TRBV15,once,TRBJ2-7,CATSRIWGSLYEQYF,TGTGCCACCAGCAGAATTTGGGGCTCCCTTTACGAGCAGTACTTC
-,TRBV6-5,-,TRBJ1-5,CASNGGVNQPQHF,TGTGCCAGCAACGGGGGGGTAAATCAGCCCCAGCATTTT
-,TRBV11-2,-,TRBJ2-1,CASSLLQEEQFF,TGTGCCAGCAGCTTACTACAGGAGGAGCAGTTCTTC
-,TRBV29-1,-,TRBJ2-1,CSVEDWREWQFF,TGCAGCGTTGAAGATTGGAGGGAGTGGCAGTTCTTC